Listed here are 3 T cell receptor beta chains from one sample, sequenced in a study of control samples from healthy donors and cancer patients. Measured with immunoSEQ multiplex PCR; TCRdb has only the in-frame clones, and not every one. The data show roughly 160,000 clones, 96% seen once. Specimen: blood. Receptors were obtained from a woman aged 25 to 39 in good health.

The CDR3, as DNA: TGCGCCAGCAGCCAACACAGGGGGCTCTACGAGCAGTACTTC. Its translation: CASSQHRGLYEQYF. V gene TRBV4-1 combines with J gene TRBJ2-7, with TRBD1 matching 9 bases. The CDR3 sequence is 14 residues long. J was trimmed by 3 bases and V by 2 bases; bases with no gene match: 2. Germline V gene data show CDR1 as MGHRA and CDR2 as YSYEKL.

CDR3 residues: CASSYSRGAFFSGELFF. The CDR3 DNA sequence: TGTGCCAGCAGCTACTCGAGGGGGGCCTTCTTTTCCGGGGAGCTGTTTTTT. V is TRBV13 and J is TRBJ2-2, with D perhaps assigned TRBD1 or TRBD2 (6 bases each). The CDR3 runs to 17 residues. V was shortened by 4 bases and J by 6 bases, with 21 bases between the two germline ends. Germline lookup yields CDR1 PRHDT and CDR2 FYEKMQ (reference sequence).

This chain connects TRBV4-1 to TRBJ2-2, with D tentatively TRBD1 or TRBD2 (5 bases each). Deletions cut 0 bases from V and 6 bases from J, with 17 bases between. The CDR3 consists of 17 residues. Germline V lookup: CDR1 MGHRA, CDR2 YSYEKL. The CDR3 reads CASSQDPGTAIAGELFF. CDR3 nucleotides: TGCGCCAGCAGCCAAGACCCCGGGACCGCGATTGCCGGGGAGCTGTTTTTT.